This T cell receptor beta chain emerged from a study of T cell responses to AZD1222 COVID-19 vaccine. General observations from the study: In all cases, repertoires were sampled only after the peak T cell response. At baseline, just 6 or 7 AZD1222 recipients tested seropositive. Clonal diversity may have been underestimated, and the donors were mostly white British, with more females than males. Regions 160-218 and 743-854 held dominance among vaccine-associated CD4 TCRs, which spanned spike.

Of note for this clone: What it binds is not known.

TCRdb's copy holds only in-frame clones and misses some; the assay was immunoSEQ multiplex PCR. Here the sample spans 170,000 or so clones, almost 90% being singletons. This receptor was obtained from an adult who received the AZD1222 COVID-19 vaccine. Sequences were derived from peripheral blood, sampled 28 days after the second AZD1222 dose.

CDR3 amino acids: CASGRRDRVTLYNSPLHF. The CDR3, as DNA: TGTGCCAGCGGCCGGCGGGACAGGGTGACTCTCTATAATTCACCCCTCCACTTT. The chain combines TRBV6-2 or TRBV6-3 with TRBJ1-6, with 9 nucleotides matching TRBD1. V lost 8 bases, J lost 3 bases, and 14 bases stayed unmatched. The CDR3 spans 18 residues. Germline V gene data show CDR1 as MNHEY and CDR2 as SVGEGT.